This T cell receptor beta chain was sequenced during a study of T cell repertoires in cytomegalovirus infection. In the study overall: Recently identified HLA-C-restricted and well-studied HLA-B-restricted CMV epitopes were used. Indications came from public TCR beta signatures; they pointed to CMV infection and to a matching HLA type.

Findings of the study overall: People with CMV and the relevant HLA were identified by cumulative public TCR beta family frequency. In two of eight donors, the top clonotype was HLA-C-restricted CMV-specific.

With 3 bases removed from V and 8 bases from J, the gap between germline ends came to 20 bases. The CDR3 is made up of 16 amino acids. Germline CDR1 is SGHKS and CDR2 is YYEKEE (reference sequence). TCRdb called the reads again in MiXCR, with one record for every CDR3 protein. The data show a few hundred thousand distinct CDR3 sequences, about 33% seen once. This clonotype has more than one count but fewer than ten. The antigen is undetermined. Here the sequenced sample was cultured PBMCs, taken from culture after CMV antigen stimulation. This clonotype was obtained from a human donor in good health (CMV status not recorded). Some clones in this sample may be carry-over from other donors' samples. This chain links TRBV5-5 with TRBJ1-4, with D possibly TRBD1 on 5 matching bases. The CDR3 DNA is TGTGCCAGCAGCTCTCCTTGGCGGGAGAGGGGCGAAAAACTGTTTTTT. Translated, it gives CASSSPWRERGEKLFF.